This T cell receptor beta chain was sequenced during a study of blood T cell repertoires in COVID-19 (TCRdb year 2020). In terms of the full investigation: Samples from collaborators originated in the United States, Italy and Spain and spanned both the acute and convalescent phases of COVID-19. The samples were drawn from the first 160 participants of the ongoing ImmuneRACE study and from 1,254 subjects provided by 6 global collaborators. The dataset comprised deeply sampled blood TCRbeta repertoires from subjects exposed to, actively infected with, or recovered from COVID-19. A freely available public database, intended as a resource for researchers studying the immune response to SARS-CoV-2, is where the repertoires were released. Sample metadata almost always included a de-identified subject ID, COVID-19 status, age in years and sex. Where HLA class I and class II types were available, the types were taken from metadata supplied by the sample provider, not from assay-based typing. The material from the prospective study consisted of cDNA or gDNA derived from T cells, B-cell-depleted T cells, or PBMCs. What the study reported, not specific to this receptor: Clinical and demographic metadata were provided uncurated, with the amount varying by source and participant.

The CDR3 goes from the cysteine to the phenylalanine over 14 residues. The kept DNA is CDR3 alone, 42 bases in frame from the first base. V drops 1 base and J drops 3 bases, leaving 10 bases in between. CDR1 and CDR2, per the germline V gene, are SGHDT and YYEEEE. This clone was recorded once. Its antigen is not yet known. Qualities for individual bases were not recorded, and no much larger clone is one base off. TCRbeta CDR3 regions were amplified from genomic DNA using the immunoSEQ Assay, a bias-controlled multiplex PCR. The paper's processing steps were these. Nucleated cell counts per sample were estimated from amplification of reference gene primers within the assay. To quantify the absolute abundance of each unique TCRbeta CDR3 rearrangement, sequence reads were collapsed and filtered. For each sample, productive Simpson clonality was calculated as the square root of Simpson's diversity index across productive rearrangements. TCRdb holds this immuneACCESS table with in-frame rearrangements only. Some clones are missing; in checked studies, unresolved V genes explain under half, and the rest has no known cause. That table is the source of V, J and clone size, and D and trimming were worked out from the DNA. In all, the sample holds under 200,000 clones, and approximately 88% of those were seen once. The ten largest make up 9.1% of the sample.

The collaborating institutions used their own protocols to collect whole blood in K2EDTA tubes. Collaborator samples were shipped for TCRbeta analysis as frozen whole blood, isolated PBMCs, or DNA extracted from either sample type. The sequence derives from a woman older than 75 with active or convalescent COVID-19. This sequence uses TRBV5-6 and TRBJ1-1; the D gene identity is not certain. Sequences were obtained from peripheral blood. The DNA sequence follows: TGTGCCAGCAGCTTGAGGAGGGAACACACTGAAGCTTTCTTT. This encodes CASSLRREHTEAFF.